The T cell receptor beta chain described here comes from a study of blood T cell repertoires in COVID-19. Sequenced by immunoSEQ multiplex PCR; TCRdb stores in-frame clones only, minus some. The table records some 100,000 clones, 92% of them present only once. With 0 bases removed from V and 6 bases from J, the gap between germline ends came to 9 bases. CDR3 length: 13 amino acids. CDR1 is MGHRA and CDR2 is YSYEKL in the germline V gene. This TCR derives from a man in his 70s with acute or convalescent COVID-19. The sample taken for sequencing was peripheral blood. This rearrangement joins TRBV4-1 to TRBJ2-7, with a tentative D call TRBD1 (5 bases). CDR3 sequence: CASSQERQIEQYF. In DNA, the CDR3 is TGCGCCAGCAGCCAAGAAAGACAGATCGAGCAGTACTTC.